This TCR beta chain was sequenced during a study of T-cell reconstitution after alpha-beta-depleted transplantation in children. About this clonotype itself: Its antigen is unknown.

Study-level findings and limits: About two months after transplant, alpha-beta T cells reportedly came from several hundred expanded graft clones.

Unique molecular identifiers were incorporated during preparation of the TCRbeta library. Using its own MiXCR run on the PCR reads, TCRdb lists one record per CDR3 protein. The sample has around 440,000 distinct CDR3 sequences, about 10% seen once. The CDR3 has 14 amino acids. V shed 7 bases and J shed 0 bases, with 13 bases lying between them. The receptor was derived from a child aged 2-15 years with inherited bone marrow failure, due to receive a stem cell transplant. V usage is TRBV12-3 or TRBV12-4 and J usage is TRBJ2-7; D not resolved. Sequencing was performed on PBMCs, taken before TCRalphabeta/CD19-depleted stem cell transplant. CDR3 amino acids: CASTLGLDSYEQYF. DNA of the CDR3: TGTGCCAGCACCTTAGGGCTGGACTCCTACGAGCAGTACTTC.